This TCR beta chain was sequenced in a study of blood T cells in healthy people across ages. Using a J-beta primer mix together with a sample-barcoded 5' primer, a second PCR was run for roughly 7 to 11 cycles. Template switching added a 12-random-nucleotide identifier to every cDNA molecule. TCRdb analysed the 5' RACE reads with MiXCR anew, one entry per CDR3 protein. This table has nearly 800,000 distinct CDR3 sequences, roughly 56% appearing once. The CDR3 is 17 residues long. V shed 1 base and J shed 2 bases, with 12 bases lying between them. In germline, CDR1 is MGHDK, CDR2 SYGVNS. The chain has TRBV25-1 and TRBJ1-6; tentatively, D is TRBD1 (6 bases). The sequence was obtained from a man in his forties or fifties in good health. Input material: blood. Here the CDR3 DNA reads TGTGCCAGCAGTGAATTACAGGGTGATGCCTATAATTCACCCCTCCACTTT. This sequence encodes CASSELQGDAYNSPLHF.